The 12 T cell receptor beta chains below come from one sample, sequenced in a study of blood T cells in healthy people across ages. Through a sample-barcoded 5' primer and a J-beta primer mix, a second PCR was run for about 6 to 12 cycles. TCRdb re-called the 5' RACE reads through MiXCR, storing one row per CDR3 protein. The data contain 700,000 to 850,000 distinct CDR3 sequences, about 53% of them singletons. The source material was blood. The receptor source for this set is a man at least 80 years old in good health.

The chain joins TRBV20-1 to TRBJ2-1; 7 nucleotides match TRBD2. CDR1 and CDR2 from the germline V gene are DFQATT and SNEGSKA (reference sequence). J gave up 9 bases and V 3 bases, and 8 bases lay outside the gene matches. This CDR3 is 13 amino acids long. The CDR3 DNA follows: TGCAGTGCTAGGGCTAGCGGTTGGACTGAGCAGTTCTTC. It codes for CSARASGWTEQFF.

This chain uses TRBV10-3 with TRBJ2-1, with 9 bases that match TRBD1. Germline lookup yields CDR1 ENHRY and CDR2 SYGVKD. The CDR3 spans 16 residues. J gave up 7 bases and V 0 bases, and 7 bases lay outside the gene matches. This CDR3 is CAISESWTGAKNEQFF. The CDR3 DNA sequence: TGTGCCATCAGTGAGTCGTGGACAGGGGCTAAGAATGAGCAGTTCTTC.

Notes on this clonotype: This is likely a read error, given that the CDR3 carries no conserved phenylalanine or tryptophan at its end. The rearrangement joins TRBV3-1 to TRBJ2-1, with a weak D call TRBD2 (6 bases). This CDR3 has 15 amino acids. V shed 8 bases and J shed 4 bases, with 18 bases lying between them. From germline, CDR1 is LGHDT and CDR2 YNNKEL (reference sequence). CDR3 sequence (DNA): TGTGCCAGCTGCCTCCAAACCGGGAGATACAATGAGCAGTTCCTC. Amino acids: CASCLQTGRYNEQFL.

This clonotype was observed a handful of times. This rearrangement joins TRBV6-6 to TRBJ2-7; TRBD1 might be the D (6 bases). This CDR3 has 15 amino acids. The germline gives CDR1 MNHNY, CDR2 SVGAGI (reference sequence). Trimming removed 6 bases at V and 2 bases at J, with 17 bases between. The DNA for the CDR3 is TGTGCCAGCAGCCCCCACAGGGAGTTGGCCTACGAGCAGTACTTC. It codes for CASSPHRELAYEQYF.

The chain's CDR3 is CASSLAGRNTEAFF. Written as DNA, the CDR3 is TGCGCCAGCAGCTTGGCCGGCCGGAACACTGAAGCTTTCTTT. This chain connects TRBV5-1 to TRBJ1-1; D uncertain. Trimming pared 0 bases from V and 1 base from J, leaving 7 bases between. The germline V gene has CDR1 SGHRS and CDR2 YFSETQ. This CDR3 has 14 residues.

As concerns this clonotype: This may arise from a read error, as a much more abundant clone is one base away. V and J are TRBV20-1 and TRBJ2-3; D unresolved. The CDR3 is made up of 13 amino acids. V was clipped by 2 bases and J by 7 bases, with 13 bases between them. CDR1 is DFQATT and CDR2 is SNEGSKA in the germline V gene (reference sequence). The CDR3 region is CSARYAVANTQYF. In DNA, the CDR3 is TGCAGTGCTAGATACGCCGTAGCAAATACGCAGTATTTT.

Here the CDR3 reads CSVGAGTDPSETQYF. The DNA of the CDR3 is TGCAGCGTTGGGGCCGGGACAGACCCTTCGGAGACCCAGTACTTC. V and J are TRBV29-1 and TRBJ2-5; the match to TRBD1 covers 7 bases. J lost 5 bases, V lost 4 bases, and 13 bases had no gene match. Germline CDR1 and CDR2: SQVTM and ANQGSEA. The CDR3 consists of 15 residues.

This clonotype came up once. V usage is TRBV6-5 and J usage is TRBJ2-5, with TRBD1 identical over 7 bases. CDR1 MNHEY and CDR2 SVGAGI come from the germline V gene. The CDR3 is 14 amino acids. J was trimmed by 9 bases and V by 5 bases; bases with no gene match: 12. CDR3 DNA: TGTGCCAGCAGTCTCGGACAGGCCCCAGGGGCCCAGTACTTC. As protein: CASSLGQAPGAQYF.

This clonotype was counted a few times. The genes are TRBV5-1 and TRBJ2-5; 8 bases agree with TRBD1. The J call could be wrong; TRBJ2-7 is a better fit for the DNA end. The germline CDR1 and CDR2 sequences are SGHRS and YFSETQ. The CDR3 covers 15 residues. The CDR3 here is CASSRSTGQGYEQYF. The CDR3 DNA follows: TGCGCCAGCAGCCGGTCAACCGGACAGGGCTACGAGCAGTACTTC.

For the CDR3, the DNA is TGTGCCAGCAGTCTACCTGGCCAGGCAGCAAAAAACATTCAGTACTTC. This encodes CASSLPGQAAKNIQYF. This chain joins TRBV28 and TRBJ2-4; the D is unclear. The germline V gene encodes CDR1 MDHEN and CDR2 SYDVKM. This CDR3 has 16 amino acids. Trimming removed 5 bases from V and 4 bases from J, with 18 bases in between.

The chain recombines TRBV3-1 with TRBJ2-5; maybe TRBD2 (5 bases). Germline CDR1 and CDR2: LGHDT and YNNKEL (reference sequence). CDR3 length: 14 residues. Between the trimmed V and J ends, which lost 5 bases and 4 bases, there was a span of 14 bases. This chain's CDR3 is CASSASGGGETQYF. CDR3 nucleotide sequence: TGTGCCAGCAGCGCCTCTGGAGGTGGAGAGACCCAGTACTTC.

The gene calls are TRBV4-1 and TRBJ1-4; D perhaps matches TRBD1 (5 bases). Trimming took off 4 bases at V and 3 bases at J, with 15 bases between the two ends. The CDR3 runs 16 residues. From germline, CDR1 is MGHRA and CDR2 YSYEKL. CDR3 sequence reads: CASSRLRGLANEKLFF. In DNA form, the CDR3 reads TGCGCCAGCAGCCGCCTTCGGGGGTTGGCTAATGAAAAACTGTTTTTT.